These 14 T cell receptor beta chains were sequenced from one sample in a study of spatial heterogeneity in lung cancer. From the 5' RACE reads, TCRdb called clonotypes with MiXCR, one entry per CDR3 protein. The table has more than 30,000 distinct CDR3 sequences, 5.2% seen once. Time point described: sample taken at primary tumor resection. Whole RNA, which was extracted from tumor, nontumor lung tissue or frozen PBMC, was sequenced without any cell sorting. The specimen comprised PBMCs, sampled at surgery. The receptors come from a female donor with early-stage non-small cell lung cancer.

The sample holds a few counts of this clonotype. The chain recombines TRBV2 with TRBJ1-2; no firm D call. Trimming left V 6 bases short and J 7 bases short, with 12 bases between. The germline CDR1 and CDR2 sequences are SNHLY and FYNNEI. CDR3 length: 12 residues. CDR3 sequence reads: CASSPEGFGYTF. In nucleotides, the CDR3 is TGTGCCAGCAGCCCTGAAGGGTTTGGCTACACCTTC. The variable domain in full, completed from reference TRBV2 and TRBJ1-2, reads EPEVTQTPSHQVTQMGQEVILRCVPISNHLYFYWYRQILGQKVEFLVSFYNNEISEKSEIFDDQFSVERPDGSNFTLKIRSTKLEDSAMYFCASSPEGFGYTFGSGTRLTVV.

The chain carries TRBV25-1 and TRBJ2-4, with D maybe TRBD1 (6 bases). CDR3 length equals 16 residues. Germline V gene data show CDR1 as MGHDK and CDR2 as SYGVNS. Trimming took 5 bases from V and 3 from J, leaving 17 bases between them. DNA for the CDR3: TGTGCCAGCAGTCCCTCACCCGACAGGCGCAAAAACATTCAGTACTTC. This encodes CASSPSPDRRKNIQYF.

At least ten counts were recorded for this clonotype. The CDR3 loop is CASSAQGGTDTQYF. In DNA, the CDR3 is TGTGCCAGCAGTGCCCAGGGCGGCACAGATACGCAGTATTTT. The V and J genes are TRBV6-4 and TRBJ2-3, with D possibly matching TRBD1 (5 bases). Germline V gives CDR1 MRHNA, CDR2 SNTAGT. The CDR3 loop spans 14 amino acids. Trimming stripped 4 bases from V and 1 base from J, with 9 bases between.

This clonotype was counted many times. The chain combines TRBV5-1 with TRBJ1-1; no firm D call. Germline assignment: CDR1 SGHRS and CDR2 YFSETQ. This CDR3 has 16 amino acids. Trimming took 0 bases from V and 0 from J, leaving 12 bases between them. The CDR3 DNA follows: TGCGCCAGCAGCTTGGTTGTTGCCAGACTGAACACTGAAGCTTTCTTT. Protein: CASSLVVARLNTEAFF.

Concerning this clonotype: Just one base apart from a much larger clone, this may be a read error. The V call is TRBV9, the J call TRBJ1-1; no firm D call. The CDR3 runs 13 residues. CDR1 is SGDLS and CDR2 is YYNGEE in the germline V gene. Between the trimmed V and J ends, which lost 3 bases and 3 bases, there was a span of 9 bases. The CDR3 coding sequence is TGTGCCAGCAGCGCAGAGGAGGACACTGAAGCTTTCTTT. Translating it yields CASSAEEDTEAFF.

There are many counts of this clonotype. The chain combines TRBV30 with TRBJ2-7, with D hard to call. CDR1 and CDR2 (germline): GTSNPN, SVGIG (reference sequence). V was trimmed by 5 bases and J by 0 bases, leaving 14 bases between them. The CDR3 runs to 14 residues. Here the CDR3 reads CAWSPTVLSYEQYF. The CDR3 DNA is TGTGCCTGGTCCCCGACGGTCCTCTCCTACGAGCAGTACTTC. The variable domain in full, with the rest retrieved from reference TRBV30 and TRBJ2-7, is SQTIHQWPATLVQPVGSPLSLECTVEGTSNPNLYWYRQAAGRGLQLLFYSVGIGQISSEVPQNLSASRPQDRQFILSSKKLLLSDSGFYLCAWSPTVLSYEQYFGPGTRLTVT.

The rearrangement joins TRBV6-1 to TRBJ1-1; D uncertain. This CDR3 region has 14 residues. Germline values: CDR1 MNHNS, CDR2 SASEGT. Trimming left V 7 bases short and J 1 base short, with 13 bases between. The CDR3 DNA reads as TGTGCCAGCACTCCCGGGCCGGCGAACACTGAAGCTTTCTTT. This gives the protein CASTPGPANTEAFF.

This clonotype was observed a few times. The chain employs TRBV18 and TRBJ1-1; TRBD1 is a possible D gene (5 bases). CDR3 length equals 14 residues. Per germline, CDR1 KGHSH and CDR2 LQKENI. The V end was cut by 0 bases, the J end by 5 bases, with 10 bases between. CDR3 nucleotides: TGTGCCAGCTCACCACCAATGGCAGGGACTGAAGCTTTCTTT. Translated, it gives CASSPPMAGTEAFF. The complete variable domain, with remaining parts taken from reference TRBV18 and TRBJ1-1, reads NAGVMQNPRHLVRRRGQEARLRCSPMKGHSHVYWYRQLPEEGLKFMVYLQKENIIDESGMPKERFSAEFPKEGPSILRIQQVVRGDSAAYFCASSPPMAGTEAFFGQGTRLTVV.

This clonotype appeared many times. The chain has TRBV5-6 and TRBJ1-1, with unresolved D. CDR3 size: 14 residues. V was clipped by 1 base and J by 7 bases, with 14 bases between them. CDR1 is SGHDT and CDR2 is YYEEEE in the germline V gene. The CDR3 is CASSLFRYEGEAFF. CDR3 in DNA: TGTGCCAGCAGCTTGTTCAGGTACGAGGGTGAAGCTTTCTTT. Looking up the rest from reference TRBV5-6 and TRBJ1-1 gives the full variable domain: DAGVTQSPTHLIKTRGQQVTLRCSPKSGHDTVSWYQQALGQGPQFIFQYYEEEERQRGNFPDRFSGHQFPNYSSELNVNALLLGDSALYLCASSLFRYEGEAFFGQGTRLTVV.

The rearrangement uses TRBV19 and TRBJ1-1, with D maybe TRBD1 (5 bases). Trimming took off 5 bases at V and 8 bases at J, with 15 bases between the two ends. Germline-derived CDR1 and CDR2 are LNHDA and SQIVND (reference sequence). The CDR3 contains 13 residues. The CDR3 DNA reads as TGTGCCAGTAGTGTCCTGGAAGGGGCCGAAGCTTTCTTT. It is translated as CASSVLEGAEAFF.

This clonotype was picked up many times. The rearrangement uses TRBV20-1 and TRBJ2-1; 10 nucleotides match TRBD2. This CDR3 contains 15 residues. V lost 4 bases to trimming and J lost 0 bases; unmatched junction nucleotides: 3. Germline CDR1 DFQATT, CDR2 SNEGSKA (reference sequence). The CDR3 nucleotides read TGCAGTGCTACTCTAGCGGGGGCCTCCTACAATGAGCAGTTCTTC. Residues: CSATLAGASYNEQFF.

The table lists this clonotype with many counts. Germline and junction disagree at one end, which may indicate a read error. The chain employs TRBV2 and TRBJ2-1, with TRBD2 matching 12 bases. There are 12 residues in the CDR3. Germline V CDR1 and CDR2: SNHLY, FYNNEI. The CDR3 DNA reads TGTGCCAGCAGTCCCGGGACTAGCGGGTCGCCTTTC. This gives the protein CASSPGTSGSPF.

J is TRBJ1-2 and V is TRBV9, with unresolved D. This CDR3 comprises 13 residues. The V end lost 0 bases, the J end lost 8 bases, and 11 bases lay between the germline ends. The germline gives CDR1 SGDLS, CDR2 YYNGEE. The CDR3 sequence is CASSVGSSEGYTF. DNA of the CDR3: TGTGCCAGCAGCGTAGGGTCGTCGGAAGGCTACACCTTC.

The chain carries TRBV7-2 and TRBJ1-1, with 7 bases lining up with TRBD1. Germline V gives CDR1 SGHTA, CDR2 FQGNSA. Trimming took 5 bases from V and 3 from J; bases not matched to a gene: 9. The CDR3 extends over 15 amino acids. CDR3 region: CASSRTGVQDTEAFF. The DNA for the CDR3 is TGTGCCAGCAGCCGCACAGGGGTTCAGGACACTGAAGCTTTCTTT.